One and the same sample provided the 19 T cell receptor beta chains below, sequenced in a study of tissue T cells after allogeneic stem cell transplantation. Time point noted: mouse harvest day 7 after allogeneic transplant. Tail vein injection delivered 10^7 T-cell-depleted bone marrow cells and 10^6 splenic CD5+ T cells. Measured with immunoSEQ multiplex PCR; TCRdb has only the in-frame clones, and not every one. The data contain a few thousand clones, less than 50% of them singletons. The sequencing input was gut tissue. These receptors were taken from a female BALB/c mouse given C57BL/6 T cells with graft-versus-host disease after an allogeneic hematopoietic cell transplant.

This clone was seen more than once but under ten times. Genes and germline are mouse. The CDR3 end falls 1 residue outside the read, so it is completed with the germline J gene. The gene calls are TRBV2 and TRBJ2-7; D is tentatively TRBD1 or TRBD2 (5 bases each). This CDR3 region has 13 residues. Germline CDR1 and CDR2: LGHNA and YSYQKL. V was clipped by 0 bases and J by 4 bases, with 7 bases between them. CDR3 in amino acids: CASSQEGPYEQYF. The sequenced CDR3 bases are TGTGCCAGCAGCCAAGAGGGGCCGTATGAACAGTAC.

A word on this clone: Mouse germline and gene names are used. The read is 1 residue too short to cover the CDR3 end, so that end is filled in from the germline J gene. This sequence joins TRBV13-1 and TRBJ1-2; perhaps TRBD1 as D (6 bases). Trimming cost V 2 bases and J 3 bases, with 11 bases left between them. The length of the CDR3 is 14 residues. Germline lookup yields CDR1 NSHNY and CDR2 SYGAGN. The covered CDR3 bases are TGTGCCAGCAGTGAGGGGGGGGGCGACTCCGACTACACC. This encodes CASSEGGGDSDYT. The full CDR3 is CASSEGGGDSDYTF.

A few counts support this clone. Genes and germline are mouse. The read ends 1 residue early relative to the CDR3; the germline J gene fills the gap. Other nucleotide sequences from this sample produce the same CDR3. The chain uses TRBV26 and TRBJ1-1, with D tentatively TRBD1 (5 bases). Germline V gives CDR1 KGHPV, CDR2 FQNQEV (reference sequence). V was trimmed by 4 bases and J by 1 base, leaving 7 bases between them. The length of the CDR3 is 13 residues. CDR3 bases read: TGTGCCAGCAGTCCTCAGGGGAACACAGAAGTCTTC. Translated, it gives CASSPQGNTEVF. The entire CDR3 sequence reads CASSPQGNTEVFF.

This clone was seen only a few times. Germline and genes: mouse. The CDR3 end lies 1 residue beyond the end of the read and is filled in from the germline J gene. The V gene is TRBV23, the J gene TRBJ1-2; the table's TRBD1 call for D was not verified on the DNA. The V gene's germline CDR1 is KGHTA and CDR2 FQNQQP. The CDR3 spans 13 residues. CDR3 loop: CSSSLGQNSDYTF. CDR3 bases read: TGCTCCAGCAGCCTGGGACAGAACTCCGACTACACC.

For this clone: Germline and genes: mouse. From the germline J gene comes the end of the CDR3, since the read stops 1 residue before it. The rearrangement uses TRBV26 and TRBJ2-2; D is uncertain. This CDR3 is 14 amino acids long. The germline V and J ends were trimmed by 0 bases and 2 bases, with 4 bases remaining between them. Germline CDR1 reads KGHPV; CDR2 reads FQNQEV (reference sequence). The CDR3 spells CASSLSWNTGQLYF. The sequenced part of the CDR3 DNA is TGTGCCAGCAGTCTGTCCTGGAACACCGGGCAGCTCTAC. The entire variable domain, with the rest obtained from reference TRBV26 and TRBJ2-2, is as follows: NSKVIQTPRYLVKGQGQKAKMRCIPEKGHPVVFWYQQNKNNEFKFLINFQNQEVLQQIDMTEKRFSAECPSNSPCSLEIQSSEAGDSALYLCASSLSWNTGQLYFGEGSKLTVL.

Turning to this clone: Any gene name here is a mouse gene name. The DNA read from the CDR3 is TGTGCCAGCAGTGGACAGGGATATGCTGAGCAGTTC. Its protein is CASSGQGYAEQF. The CDR3 in its entirety is CASSGQGYAEQFF. The chain carries TRBV26 and TRBJ2-1; 8 bases fit TRBD1. The read ends 1 residue before the CDR3 terminus; that terminus is restored from the germline J gene. The junction had 1 base not matched to a gene; V was cut back by 5 bases and J by 4 bases. The CDR3 runs to 13 residues. Germline values: CDR1 KGHPV, CDR2 FQNQEV (reference sequence). The full variable domain, with the rest looked up from reference TRBV26 and TRBJ2-1, is NSKVIQTPRYLVKGQGQKAKMRCIPEKGHPVVFWYQQNKNNEFKFLINFQNQEVLQQIDMTEKRFSAECPSNSPCSLEIQSSEAGDSALYLCASSGQGYAEQFFGPGTRLTVL.

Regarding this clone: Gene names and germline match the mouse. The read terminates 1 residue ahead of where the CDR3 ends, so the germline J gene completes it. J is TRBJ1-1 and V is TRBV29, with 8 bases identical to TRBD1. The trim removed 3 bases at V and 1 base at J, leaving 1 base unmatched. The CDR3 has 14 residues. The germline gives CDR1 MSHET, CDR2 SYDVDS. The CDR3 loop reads CASSFGQGNTEVFF. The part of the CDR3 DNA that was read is TGTGCTAGCAGTTTTGGACAGGGGAACACAGAAGTCTTC.

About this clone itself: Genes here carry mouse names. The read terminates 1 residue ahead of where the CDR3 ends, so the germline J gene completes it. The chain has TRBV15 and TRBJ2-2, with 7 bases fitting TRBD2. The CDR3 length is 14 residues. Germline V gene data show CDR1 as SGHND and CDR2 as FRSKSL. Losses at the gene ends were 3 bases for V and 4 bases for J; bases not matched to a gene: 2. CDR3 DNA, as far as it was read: TGTGCCAGCAGTTTGGGGGGGGGCACCGGGCAGCTCTAC. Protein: CASSLGGGTGQLY. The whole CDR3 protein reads CASSLGGGTGQLYF.

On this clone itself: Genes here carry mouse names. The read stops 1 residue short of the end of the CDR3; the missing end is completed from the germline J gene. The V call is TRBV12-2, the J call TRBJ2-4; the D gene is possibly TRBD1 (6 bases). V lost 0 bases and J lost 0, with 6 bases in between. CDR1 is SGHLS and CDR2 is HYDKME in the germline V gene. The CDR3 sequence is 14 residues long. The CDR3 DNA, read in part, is TGTGCCAGCTCTCTCCAGGGGAGTCAAAACACCTTGTAC. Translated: CASSLQGSQNTLY. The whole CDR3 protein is CASSLQGSQNTLYF. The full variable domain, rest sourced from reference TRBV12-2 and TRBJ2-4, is NSGVVQSPRYIIKGKGERSILKCIPISGHLSVAWYQQTQGQELKFFIQHYDKMERDKGNLPSRFSVQQFDDYHSEMNMSALELEDSAVYFCASSLQGSQNTLYFGAGTRLSVL.

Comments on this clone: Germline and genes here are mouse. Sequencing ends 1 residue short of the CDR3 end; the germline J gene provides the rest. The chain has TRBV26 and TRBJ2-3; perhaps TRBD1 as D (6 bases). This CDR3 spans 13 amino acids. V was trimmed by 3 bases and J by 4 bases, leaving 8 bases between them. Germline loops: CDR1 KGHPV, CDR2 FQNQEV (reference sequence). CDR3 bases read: TGTGCCAGCAGTCTCGGGACAACAGAAACGCTGTAT. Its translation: CASSLGTTETLY. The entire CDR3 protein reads CASSLGTTETLYF. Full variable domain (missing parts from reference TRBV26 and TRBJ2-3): NSKVIQTPRYLVKGQGQKAKMRCIPEKGHPVVFWYQQNKNNEFKFLINFQNQEVLQQIDMTEKRFSAECPSNSPCSLEIQSSEAGDSALYLCASSLGTTETLYFGSGTRLTVL.

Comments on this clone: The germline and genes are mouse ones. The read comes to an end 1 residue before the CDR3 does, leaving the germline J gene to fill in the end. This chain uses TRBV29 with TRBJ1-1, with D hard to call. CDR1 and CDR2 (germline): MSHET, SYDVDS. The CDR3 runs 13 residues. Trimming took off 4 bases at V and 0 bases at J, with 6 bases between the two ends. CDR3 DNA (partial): TGTGCTAGCAGTTGGTCAGCAAACACAGAAGTCTTC. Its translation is CASSWSANTEVF. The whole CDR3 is CASSWSANTEVFF.

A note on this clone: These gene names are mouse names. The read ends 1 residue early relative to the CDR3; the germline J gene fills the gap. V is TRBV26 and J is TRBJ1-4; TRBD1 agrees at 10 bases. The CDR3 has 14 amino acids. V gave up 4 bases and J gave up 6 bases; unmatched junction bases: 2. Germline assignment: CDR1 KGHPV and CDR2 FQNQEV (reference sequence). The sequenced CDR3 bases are TGTGCCAGCAGTCCGGGACAGGGGCACGAAAGATTATTT. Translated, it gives CASSPGQGHERLF. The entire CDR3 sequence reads CASSPGQGHERLFF. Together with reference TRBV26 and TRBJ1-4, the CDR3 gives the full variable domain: NSKVIQTPRYLVKGQGQKAKMRCIPEKGHPVVFWYQQNKNNEFKFLINFQNQEVLQQIDMTEKRFSAECPSNSPCSLEIQSSEAGDSALYLCASSPGQGHERLFFGHGTKLSVL.

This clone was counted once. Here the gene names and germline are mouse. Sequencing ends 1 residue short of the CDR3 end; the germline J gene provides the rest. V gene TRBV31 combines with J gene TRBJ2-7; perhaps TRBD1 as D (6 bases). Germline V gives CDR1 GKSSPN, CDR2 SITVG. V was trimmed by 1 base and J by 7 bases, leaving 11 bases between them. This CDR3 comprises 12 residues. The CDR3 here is CAWSRAGVEQYF. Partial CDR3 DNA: TGTGCCTGGAGTCGGGCAGGGGTGGAACAGTAC. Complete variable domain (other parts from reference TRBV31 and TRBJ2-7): AQTIHQWPVAEIKAVGSPLSLGCTIKGKSSPNLYWYWQATGGTLQQLFYSITVGQVESVVQLNLSASRPKDDQFILSTEKLLLSHSGFYLCAWSRAGVEQYFGPGTRLTVL.

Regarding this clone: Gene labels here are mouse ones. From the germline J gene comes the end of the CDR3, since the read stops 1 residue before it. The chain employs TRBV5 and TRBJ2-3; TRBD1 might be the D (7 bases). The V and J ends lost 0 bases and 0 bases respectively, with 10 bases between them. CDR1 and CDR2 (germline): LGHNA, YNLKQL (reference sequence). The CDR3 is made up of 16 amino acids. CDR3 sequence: CASSQERGPSAETLYF. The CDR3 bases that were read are TGTGCCAGCAGCCAAGAGAGGGGGCCTAGTGCAGAAACGCTGTAT.

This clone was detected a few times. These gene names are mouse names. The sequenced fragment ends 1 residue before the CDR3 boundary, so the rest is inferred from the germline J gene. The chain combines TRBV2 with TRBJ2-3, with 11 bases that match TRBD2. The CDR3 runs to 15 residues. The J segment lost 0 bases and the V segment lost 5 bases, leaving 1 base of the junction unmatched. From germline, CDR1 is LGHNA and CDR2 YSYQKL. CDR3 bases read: TGTGCCAGCAGCGGACTGGGGGGTAGTGCAGAAACGCTGTAT. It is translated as CASSGLGGSAETLY. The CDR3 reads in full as CASSGLGGSAETLYF.

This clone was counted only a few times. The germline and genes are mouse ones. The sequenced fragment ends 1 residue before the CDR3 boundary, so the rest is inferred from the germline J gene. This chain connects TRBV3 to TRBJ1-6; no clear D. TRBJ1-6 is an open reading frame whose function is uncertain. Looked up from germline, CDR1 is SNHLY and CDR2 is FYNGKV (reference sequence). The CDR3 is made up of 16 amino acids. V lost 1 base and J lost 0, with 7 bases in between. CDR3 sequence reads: CASSLETISYNSPLYF. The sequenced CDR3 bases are TGTGCCAGCAGCTTAGAGACAATTTCCTATAATTCGCCCCTCTAC.

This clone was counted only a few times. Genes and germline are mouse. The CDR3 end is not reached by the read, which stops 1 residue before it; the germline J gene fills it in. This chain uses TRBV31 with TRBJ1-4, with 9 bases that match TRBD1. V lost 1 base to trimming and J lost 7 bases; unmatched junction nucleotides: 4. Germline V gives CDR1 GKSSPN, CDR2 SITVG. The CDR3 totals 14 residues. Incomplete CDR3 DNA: TGTGCCTGGAGTCCCGGGACAGGGAGCGAAAGATTATTT. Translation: CAWSPGTGSERLF. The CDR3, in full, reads CAWSPGTGSERLFF.

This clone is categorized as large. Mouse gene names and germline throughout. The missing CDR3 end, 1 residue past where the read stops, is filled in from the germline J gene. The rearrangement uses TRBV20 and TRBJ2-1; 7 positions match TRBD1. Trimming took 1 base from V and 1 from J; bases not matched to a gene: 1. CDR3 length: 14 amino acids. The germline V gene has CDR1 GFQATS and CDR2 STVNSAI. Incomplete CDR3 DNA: TGTGGTGCTAGGGGACAGGGAAACTATGCTGAGCAGTTC. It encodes CGARGQGNYAEQF. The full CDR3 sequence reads CGARGQGNYAEQFF.

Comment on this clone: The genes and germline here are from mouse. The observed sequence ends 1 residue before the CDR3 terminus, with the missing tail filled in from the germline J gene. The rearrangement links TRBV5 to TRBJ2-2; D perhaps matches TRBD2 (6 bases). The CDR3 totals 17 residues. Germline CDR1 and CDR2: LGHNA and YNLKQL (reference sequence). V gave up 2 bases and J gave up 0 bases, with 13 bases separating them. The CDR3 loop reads CASSQSPWGPNTGQLYF. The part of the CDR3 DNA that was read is TGTGCCAGCAGCCAAAGCCCCTGGGGTCCAAACACCGGGCAGCTCTAC.